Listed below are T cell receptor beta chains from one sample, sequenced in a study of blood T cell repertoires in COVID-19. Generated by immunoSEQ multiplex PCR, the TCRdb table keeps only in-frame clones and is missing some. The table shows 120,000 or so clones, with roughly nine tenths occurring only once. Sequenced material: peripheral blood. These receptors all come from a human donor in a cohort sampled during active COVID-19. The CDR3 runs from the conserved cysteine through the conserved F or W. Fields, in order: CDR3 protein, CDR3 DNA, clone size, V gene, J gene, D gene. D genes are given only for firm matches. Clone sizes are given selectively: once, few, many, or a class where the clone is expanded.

CDR3aa: CASSQGGRVPYNEQFF
CDR3nt: TGTGCCAGCAGCCAAGGCGGGAGGGTCCCCTACAATGAGCAGTTCTTC
abundance: .
v_gene: TRBV3-1/TRBV3-2
j_gene: TRBJ2-1
d_gene: TRBD2

CDR3aa: CASSREAGTGGVYEQYF
CDR3nt: TGTGCCAGCTCACGAGAAGCCGGGACAGGGGGTGTCTACGAGCAGTACTTC
abundance: .
v_gene: TRBV18
j_gene: TRBJ2-7
d_gene: TRBD1

CDR3aa: CASTGGWTEAFF
CDR3nt: TGTGCCAGCACAGGGGGATGGACTGAAGCTTTCTTT
abundance: .
v_gene: TRBV6-5
j_gene: TRBJ1-1
d_gene: TRBD1

CDR3aa: CASSFGQGRNQPQHF
CDR3nt: TGTGCCAGCAGCTTCGGACAGGGCCGAAATCAGCCCCAGCATTTT
abundance: .
v_gene: TRBV7-9
j_gene: TRBJ1-5
d_gene: TRBD1

CDR3aa: CASSQDRGFSYEQYF
CDR3nt: TGTGCCAGCAGCCAAGACAGGGGATTCTCCTACGAGCAGTACTTC
abundance: .
v_gene: TRBV14
j_gene: TRBJ2-7
d_gene: .

CDR3aa: CASSFSGLDTGELFF
CDR3nt: TGCGCCAGCAGCTTCTCAGGGTTGGACACCGGGGAGCTGTTTTTT
abundance: .
v_gene: TRBV5-1
j_gene: TRBJ2-2
d_gene: .

CDR3aa: CASSTQGNYGYTF
CDR3nt: TGTGCCAGCAGCACACAGGGTAACTATGGCTACACCTTC
abundance: .
v_gene: TRBV28
j_gene: TRBJ1-2
d_gene: .

CDR3aa: CASSPTGALVLTF
CDR3nt: TGTGCCAGTAGTCCAACAGGGGCCCTTGTCCTGACTTTC
abundance: .
v_gene: TRBV19
j_gene: TRBJ2-6
d_gene: TRBD1

CDR3aa: CASRRDRGEPQHF
CDR3nt: TGTGCCAGCAGGCGGGACAGGGGCGAGCCCCAGCATTTT
abundance: .
v_gene: TRBV6-5
j_gene: TRBJ1-5
d_gene: TRBD1

CDR3aa: CATSDLPKTGLADTGELFF
CDR3nt: TGTGCCACCAGTGATTTGCCGAAGACGGGACTAGCGGACACCGGGGAGCTGTTTTTT
abundance: .
v_gene: TRBV24-1
j_gene: TRBJ2-2
d_gene: TRBD2

CDR3aa: CASSLQGRYEQYF
CDR3nt: TGTGCCAGCTCGTTACAGGGACGCTACGAGCAGTACTTC
abundance: .
v_gene: TRBV2
j_gene: TRBJ2-7
d_gene: .

CDR3aa: CASRIAGGPTDTQYF
CDR3nt: TGTGCCAGCAGAATAGCGGGGGGGCCGACAGATACGCAGTATTTT
abundance: .
v_gene: TRBV4-2
j_gene: TRBJ2-3
d_gene: TRBD2

CDR3aa: CASSLASGRNAEAFF
CDR3nt: TGCGCCAGCAGCTTGGCCTCGGGTAGAAACGCTGAAGCTTTCTTT
abundance: .
v_gene: TRBV5-1
j_gene: TRBJ1-1
d_gene: .

CDR3aa: CASSTRRARNTEAFF
CDR3nt: TGTGCCAGCAGCACCCGGCGGGCTAGGAACACTGAAGCTTTCTTT
abundance: .
v_gene: TRBV11-2
j_gene: TRBJ1-1
d_gene: .

CDR3aa: CASSPGTFNQPQHF
CDR3nt: TGTGCCAGTAGTCCAGGGACATTCAATCAGCCCCAGCATTTT
abundance: few
v_gene: TRBV19
j_gene: TRBJ1-5
d_gene: .

CDR3aa: CASSPSDRNNQPQHF
CDR3nt: TGTGCCAGCTCACCCTCGGACAGGAACAATCAGCCCCAGCATTTT
abundance: .
v_gene: TRBV18
j_gene: TRBJ1-5
d_gene: TRBD1

CDR3aa: CASSPRSGGTYEQYF
CDR3nt: TGTGCCAGCTCACCACGAAGCGGGGGGACCTACGAGCAGTACTTC
abundance: .
v_gene: TRBV18
j_gene: TRBJ2-7
d_gene: TRBD2

CDR3aa: CASSQGQSNQPQHF
CDR3nt: TGTGCCAGCAGCCAAGGACAGAGCAATCAGCCCCAGCATTTT
abundance: .
v_gene: TRBV3-1/TRBV3-2
j_gene: TRBJ1-5
d_gene: .

CDR3aa: CASSHRTRTGTDTQYF
CDR3nt: TGTGCCAGCAGCCACCGGACTAGAACAGGCACAGATACGCAGTATTTT
abundance: few
v_gene: TRBV7-9
j_gene: TRBJ2-3
d_gene: TRBD2

CDR3aa: CASSHRDRLGHEQYF
CDR3nt: TGTGCCAGCAGCCATCGGGACAGACTAGGCCACGAGCAGTACTTC
abundance: .
v_gene: TRBV13
j_gene: TRBJ2-7
d_gene: .

CDR3aa: CASSLGAEGSGNTIYF
CDR3nt: TGCGCCAGCAGCTTGGGGGCAGAGGGCTCTGGAAACACCATATATTTT
abundance: .
v_gene: TRBV5-1
j_gene: TRBJ1-3
d_gene: .

CDR3aa: CASSLEQGVVANTEAFF
CDR3nt: TGCGCCAGCAGCTTGGAGCAGGGGGTGGTGGCGAACACTGAAGCTTTCTTT
abundance: .
v_gene: TRBV5-1
j_gene: TRBJ1-1
d_gene: TRBD1

CDR3aa: CASGGPGQDETQYF
CDR3nt: TGTGCCAGCGGGGGTCCGGGACAGGATGAGACCCAGTACTTC
abundance: .
v_gene: TRBV19
j_gene: TRBJ2-5
d_gene: TRBD1

CDR3aa: CASRLAGGPGTQYF
CDR3nt: TGTGCCAGCAGACTAGCGGGAGGGCCCGGTACGCAGTATTTT
abundance: .
v_gene: TRBV27
j_gene: TRBJ2-3
d_gene: TRBD2

CDR3aa: CASSHRGERGQPQHF
CDR3nt: TGTGCCAGCAGCCATAGGGGGGAGCGGGGTCAGCCCCAGCATTTT
abundance: few
v_gene: TRBV3-1/TRBV3-2
j_gene: TRBJ1-5
d_gene: .

CDR3aa: CASSLVSRTDYYEQYF
CDR3nt: TGTGCCAGCAGCTTAGTTTCCAGGACCGACTACTACGAGCAGTACTTC
abundance: .
v_gene: TRBV27
j_gene: TRBJ2-7
d_gene: .

CDR3aa: CASSLEKGRVLGYTF
CDR3nt: TGTGCCAGCAGTTTAGAGAAAGGCAGGGTATTAGGCTACACCTTC
abundance: .
v_gene: TRBV28
j_gene: TRBJ1-2
d_gene: .

CDR3aa: CAWSRGNYGYTF
CDR3nt: TGTGCCTGGAGCCGAGGGAACTATGGCTACACCTTC
abundance: .
v_gene: TRBV30
j_gene: TRBJ1-2
d_gene: .

CDR3aa: CAWGPGISGNTIYF
CDR3nt: TGTGCCTGGGGCCCCGGGATCTCTGGAAACACCATATATTTT
abundance: .
v_gene: TRBV30
j_gene: TRBJ1-3
d_gene: .

CDR3aa: CASRGAEGLGRPGELFF
CDR3nt: TGCGCCAGCAGAGGAGCCGAGGGACTAGGCCGTCCCGGGGAGCTGTTTTTT
abundance: .
v_gene: TRBV5-1
j_gene: TRBJ2-2
d_gene: TRBD2

CDR3aa: CASSARGGDAYEQYF
CDR3nt: TGTGCCAGTAGTGCCCGGGGGGGCGATGCCTACGAGCAGTACTTC
abundance: once
v_gene: TRBV19
j_gene: TRBJ2-7
d_gene: TRBD2

CDR3aa: CASSLDGQISGNTIYF
CDR3nt: TGTGCCAGCAGCTTGGACGGACAGATCTCTGGAAACACCATATATTTT
abundance: once
v_gene: TRBV5-5
j_gene: TRBJ1-3
d_gene: .

CDR3aa: CASSQEKGAGKTYEQYF
CDR3nt: TGTGCCAGCAGCCAAGAGAAGGGGGCAGGGAAAACCTACGAGCAGTACTTC
abundance: .
v_gene: TRBV3-1/TRBV3-2
j_gene: TRBJ2-7
d_gene: TRBD1

CDR3aa: CASSFPGGSGNTIYF
CDR3nt: TGTGCCAGCAGTTTTCCAGGGGGCTCTGGAAACACCATATATTTT
abundance: .
v_gene: TRBV28
j_gene: TRBJ1-3
d_gene: TRBD1

CDR3aa: CASSPRTSMLSTDTQYF
CDR3nt: TGTGCCAGCTCACCTCGGACTAGTATGCTCTCCACAGATACGCAGTATTTT
abundance: .
v_gene: TRBV18
j_gene: TRBJ2-3
d_gene: TRBD2

CDR3aa: CASSRASSSNQPQHF
CDR3nt: TGTGCCAGCAGCCGTGCATCCAGTAGCAATCAGCCCCAGCATTTT
abundance: .
v_gene: TRBV6-6
j_gene: TRBJ1-5
d_gene: .

CDR3aa: CSAPRSGYTF
CDR3nt: TGCAGTGCGCCACGGAGTGGCTACACCTTC
abundance: .
v_gene: TRBV20-1
j_gene: TRBJ1-2
d_gene: .

CDR3aa: CASSFRSGSLHEQYF
CDR3nt: TGTGCCAGCAGTTTTAGGAGCGGGAGCTTACACGAGCAGTACTTC
abundance: .
v_gene: TRBV28
j_gene: TRBJ2-7
d_gene: TRBD2

CDR3aa: CSVESREELFF
CDR3nt: TGCAGCGTTGAAAGCAGGGAAGAACTGTTTTTT
abundance: .
v_gene: TRBV29-1
j_gene: TRBJ1-4
d_gene: .

CDR3aa: CASSQDSEQFF
CDR3nt: TGCGCCAGCAGCCAAGATAGCGAGCAGTTCTTC
abundance: .
v_gene: TRBV4-1
j_gene: TRBJ2-1
d_gene: .

CDR3aa: CASSNRGVVEKLFF
CDR3nt: TGTGCCAGCAGTAACAGGGGGGTGGTAGAAAAACTGTTTTTT
abundance: .
v_gene: TRBV28
j_gene: TRBJ1-4
d_gene: TRBD1

CDR3aa: CASSLFDTRVYEQYF
CDR3nt: TGTGCCAGCAGCTTGTTTGATACGAGGGTCTACGAGCAGTACTTC
abundance: .
v_gene: TRBV11-2
j_gene: TRBJ2-7
d_gene: .

CDR3aa: CASSLGDRGNQPQHF
CDR3nt: TGTGCCAGCAGCTTAGGGGACAGGGGAAATCAGCCCCAGCATTTT
abundance: .
v_gene: TRBV7-9
j_gene: TRBJ1-5
d_gene: TRBD1

CDR3aa: CSANGLATKVQETQYF
CDR3nt: TGCAGCGCAAACGGACTAGCGACGAAGGTACAAGAGACCCAGTACTTC
abundance: .
v_gene: TRBV29-1
j_gene: TRBJ2-5
d_gene: TRBD2

CDR3aa: CSGIGTSGRAGFYEQYF
CDR3nt: TGCAGCGGGATAGGGACTAGCGGGAGGGCGGGGTTCTACGAGCAGTACTTC
abundance: few
v_gene: TRBV29-1
j_gene: TRBJ2-7
d_gene: TRBD2

CDR3aa: CASSKNGFRDTQYF
CDR3nt: TGTGCCAGTAGTAAGAACGGGTTTAGGGATACGCAGTATTTT
abundance: .
v_gene: TRBV19
j_gene: TRBJ2-3
d_gene: .

CDR3aa: CASSLAAANTEAFF
CDR3nt: TGCGCCAGCAGCTTGGCCGCGGCGAACACTGAAGCTTTCTTT
abundance: .
v_gene: TRBV5-1
j_gene: TRBJ1-1
d_gene: .